Listed below are T cell receptor beta chains from one sample, sequenced in a study of T cell responses to AZD1222 COVID-19 vaccine. Sequencing used immunoSEQ multiplex PCR; TCRdb keeps in-frame clones, though not all of them. Here the sample spans approximately 170,000 clones, 80% to 90% being singletons. The source was peripheral blood, collected 28 days after the second AZD1222 dose. The source of these receptors is an adult who received the AZD1222 COVID-19 vaccine. Both conserved end residues are part of each CDR3. The D gene is left open where the match is weak. Size tells how often a clone was seen (once, few, many) or the class of an expanded clone, and some rows leave it out.

V gene	D gene	clone size	J gene	CDR3 protein	CDR3 DNA
TRBV7-2	-	-	TRBJ1-2	CASRLRSAYGYTF	TGTGCCAGCAGACTACGGAGTGCCTATGGCTACACCTTC
TRBV2	-	-	TRBJ1-2	CASSGDTVYTF	TGTGCCAGCAGTGGGGACACGGTCTACACCTTC
TRBV7-9	TRBD1	-	TRBJ1-3	CASRSGQGAFSGNTIYF	TGTGCCAGCAGATCCGGACAGGGGGCATTCTCTGGAAACACCATATATTTT
TRBV18	-	-	TRBJ2-7	CASSLSGTLGSYEQYF	TGTGCCAGCTCACTATCCGGGACGCTCGGGTCCTACGAGCAGTACTTC
TRBV5-1	-	-	TRBJ2-7	CASGRVIGYEQYF	TGCGCCAGCGGAAGGGTTATAGGCTACGAGCAGTACTTC
TRBV5-1	TRBD2	-	TRBJ2-7	CASSSKTSGTYEQYF	TGCGCCAGCAGCTCGAAGACTAGCGGGACCTACGAGCAGTACTTC
TRBV7-9	TRBD1	-	TRBJ2-7	CASSGGTGATYEQYF	TGTGCCAGCAGCGGGGGGACAGGCGCGACCTACGAGCAGTACTTC
TRBV5-1	-	-	TRBJ2-5	CASSLNPHGVQETQYF	TGCGCCAGCAGCTTGAACCCACACGGAGTCCAAGAGACCCAGTACTTC
TRBV5-1	TRBD2	-	TRBJ2-1	CASSLGGTSGVYNEQFF	TGCGCCAGCAGCTTGGGAGGGACTAGCGGGGTCTACAATGAGCAGTTCTTC
TRBV29-1	-	-	TRBJ2-3	CSVEGKGVLDTQYF	TGCAGCGTTGAAGGGAAAGGAGTTCTTGATACGCAGTATTTT
TRBV19	-	once	TRBJ2-1	CASSIDLGSGGAYNEQFF	TGTGCCAGTAGTATAGATCTCGGATCTGGGGGAGCCTACAATGAGCAGTTCTTC
TRBV5-1	-	-	TRBJ2-7	CASSLVGSGAISYEQYF	TGCGCCAGCAGCTTGGTAGGGTCAGGGGCCATATCCTACGAGCAGTACTTC
TRBV6-5	-	-	TRBJ1-2	CASSPSGTWGYTF	TGTGCCAGCAGTCCATCCGGGACCTGGGGCTACACCTTC